The TCR beta chain described here comes from a study of OX40 agonist ivuxolimab in advanced cancers. Describing the broader study: Ivuxolimab was an agonistic, fully human IgG2 monoclonal antibody directed against OX40 (CD134), a costimulatory receptor. In the dose-escalation cohort, around four fifths of patients were male, and the mean age was around 65 years with a range of roughly 23 to 79. Peripheral TCRbeta sequencing was intended to test whether TCR sequence diversity was altered and clonal T-cell expansion was caused by ivuxolimab. The paper covers the monotherapy dose-escalation part of the phase I ivuxolimab trial, which included N = 52 patients. Of the roughly 50 dose-escalation patients, hepatocellular carcinoma was present in some 19, melanoma in around 15, renal cell carcinoma in 9 and head and neck cancer in 9. Intravenous ivuxolimab was administered to patients every 2 weeks at six dose levels: 0.01, 0.1, 0.3, 1.5, 3 and 10 mg/kg. Partial responses occurred in three dose-escalation patients: two with cutaneous melanoma and one with hepatocellular carcinoma. Patients were allowed to have had prior anti-PD-1, anti-PD-L1 or anti-CTLA-4 therapy, and more than 30% of the dose-escalation patients had previously received checkpoint inhibitors.

To sequence the TCRbeta CDR3 region, genomic DNA was isolated from the sorted cells. The immunoSEQ Assay was used to sequence the TCRbeta CDR3 regions. TCRdb took this table from immuneACCESS and kept in-frame rearrangements with V and J called. Such tables lack part of the clones; where checked against another copy, unresolved V genes explain under half of the gap, and the rest is unexplained. The sample table lists 70,000 to 90,000 clones, about 89% of them with a count of one. The ten most abundant clones make up 8.4% of the sample. This clone was seen just once. The clone's antigen remains unknown. One end of the junction varies from germline; a read error may be responsible. Patients with autoimmune disease history or receiving systemic immunosuppression were excluded from the trial. Peripheral blood for TCR sequencing was drawn from every dose cohort at baseline, at cycle 4 day 1 and at cycle 7 day 1. Samples came from an open-label, multicenter, first-in-human phase I dose-escalation trial of ivuxolimab. The trial enrolled adults with locally advanced or metastatic head and neck squamous cell, hepatocellular, melanoma or renal cell carcinoma. Before TCR sequencing, CD4+ and CD8+ T cells were separately sorted from peripheral blood.

The CDR3 numbers 13 residues from cysteine through phenylalanine. Only CDR3 DNA remains: 39 bases, in frame from the first base. CDR1 and CDR2, looked up from the germline V gene, are SQVTM and ANQGSEA. The investigation overall reported the following: At doses of 0.1 to 3.0 mg/kg, clonal expansion of both CD4+ and CD8+ T cells in blood was seen between baseline and week 6. Which antigens the clonally expanded peripheral T cells were specific for was not determined. In the 0.1-3.0 mg/kg groups, partial responders had among the lowest normalized peripheral clonal expansion, particularly in CD8+ T cells. Low levels of normalized T-cell clonal expansion were also seen in some patients who did not respond. After ivuxolimab, more expanded clones were found on average in CD8+ T cells than in CD4+ T cells.

This material consisted of CD4+ or CD8+ T cells sorted from blood, taken in a trial of the OX40 agonist ivuxolimab. The source of this sequence is an adult with an advanced solid tumor such as melanoma, head and neck, liver or kidney cancer. The sequence is built from TRBV29-1 and TRBJ2-3; the D gene is perhaps TRBD1, from 6 matching bases. In nucleotide form, the sequence is TGCAGCGTGGAAGGGGGTCGCACAGATACGCAGTATTTT. This gives the protein CSVEGGRTDTQYF.